The 8 T cell receptor beta chains listed next were all sequenced from one sample in a study of regulatory T cells in long-lasting Graves disease. The time point was: newly diagnosed GD, antithyroid drugs for less than 3 months. Following extraction of RNA from PBMCs, that RNA was used to make the TCR library. Libraries of TCR beta came from iRepertoire HTBI primers plus Arm-PCR of CDR3 regions. One entry per CDR3 protein results from TCRdb running MiXCR on the multiplex PCR reads. The sample contains approximately 560,000 distinct CDR3 sequences, 16% of which appear only once. These same records also appear under a second study, on T cells in Graves' hyperthyroidism and ophthalmopathy.

The specimen was peripheral blood mononuclear cells (PBMCs), collected at new diagnosis, from a patient treated with antithyroid drugs. Receptors were obtained from a man between 18 and 35 years old with Graves disease.

This clonotype was detected ten times or more. J is TRBJ2-5 and V is TRBV12-3 or TRBV12-4; D is possibly TRBD1 (7 bases). The length of the CDR3 is 11 residues. The ends were cut back, 6 bases at V and 9 bases at J, with 11 bases in the middle. CDR3 DNA sequence: TGTGCCAGCAGCTCAGGGGGGCCCCAGTACTTC. This gives the protein CASSSGGPQYF.

This clonotype showed up many times. The chain couples TRBV27 to TRBJ2-7, with 7 bases that match TRBD1. Germline V gene sequence: CDR1 MNHEY, CDR2 SMNVEV (reference sequence). V shed 7 bases, J shed 2 bases, and the junction held 5 bases outside the gene matches. This CDR3 spans 13 amino acids. CDR3 sequence (DNA): TGTGCCAGCAACCACAGGGGAGCCTACGAGCAGTACTTC. This codes for CASNHRGAYEQYF.

In its sample, this clonotype was seen a few times. The rearrangement uses TRBV7-3 and TRBJ1-1, with D possibly TRBD1 on 6 matching bases. This CDR3 region has 17 residues. Germline CDR1 SGHTA, CDR2 FQGTGA. Trimming removed 4 bases at V and 2 bases at J, with 20 bases between. CDR3 DNA sequence: TGTGCCAGCAGCTCAAACCCGGGGGCACAGGGCAACACTGAAGCTTTCTTT. This translates into CASSSNPGAQGNTEAFF. Filled out from reference TRBV7-3 and TRBJ1-1, the complete variable domain reads GAGVSQTPSNKVTEKGKYVELRCDPISGHTALYWYRQSLGQGPEFLIYFQGTGAADDSGLPNDRFFAVRPEGSVSTLKIQRTERGDSAVYLCASSSNPGAQGNTEAFFGQGTRLTVV.

The chain is built from TRBV25-1 and TRBJ1-1; D is possibly TRBD1 (5 bases). The CDR3 contains 12 residues. Germline lookup yields CDR1 MGHDK and CDR2 SYGVNS. The V end was cut by 8 bases, the J end by 5 bases, with 12 bases between. The CDR3 spells CASGRGGTEAFF. CDR3 coding DNA: TGTGCCAGCGGAAGGGGTGGTACTGAAGCTTTCTTT.

This clonotype was seen only a few times. The V call is TRBV25-1, the J call TRBJ2-7, with unresolved D. The CDR3 is made up of 17 amino acids. Germline loops: CDR1 MGHDK, CDR2 SYGVNS. With 3 bases removed from V and 2 bases from J, the gap between germline ends came to 20 bases. CDR3: CASSDPARSLNAYEQYF. CDR3 DNA sequence: TGTGCCAGCAGTGACCCCGCGAGATCCCTTAACGCCTACGAGCAGTACTTC.

The CDR3 DNA is TGTGCCAGCAGTTATTCCAACGGGCTTGAAAAACTGTTTTTT. Translated: CASSYSNGLEKLFF. This chain links TRBV6-2 or TRBV6-3 with TRBJ1-4, with D unclear. Germline lookup yields CDR1 MNHEY and CDR2 SVGEGT. The CDR3 is made up of 14 amino acids. Trimming left V 3 bases short and J 7 bases short, with 12 bases between.

The genes are TRBV7-9 and TRBJ1-1; D is perhaps TRBD1 (5 bases). Germline V gene data show CDR1 as SEHNR and CDR2 as FQNEAQ (reference sequence). The CDR3 loop spans 15 amino acids. Trimming cost V 4 bases and J 0 bases, with 12 bases left between them. The CDR3 sequence is CASSYSQGMNTEAFF. The CDR3 DNA follows: TGTGCCAGCAGCTATAGCCAGGGTATGAACACTGAAGCTTTCTTT.

The chain has TRBV9 and TRBJ2-1; perhaps D is TRBD1 or TRBD2 (5 bases each). CDR3 length: 13 amino acids. Germline V lookup: CDR1 SGDLS, CDR2 YYNGEE. V was trimmed by 3 bases and J by 8 bases, leaving 12 bases between them. CDR3 bases: TGTGCCAGCAGCGCCGTTTTGGGGGATGAGCAGTTCTTC. It translates to CASSAVLGDEQFF.